The sequence of this TCR beta chain was determined in a study of blood T cell repertoires in COVID-19. During active infection, Seattle patients enrolled and were then monitored through disease. This clone was observed a single time. Per the original data handling: Using reference gene primer amplification, nucleated cell counts were estimated. Repertoires were generated with immunoSEQ multiplex PCR, while TCRdb's copy carries only in-frame clones and drops some. Clone size and the V and J calls come from that table; the DNA yielded D and trimming. The sample includes approximately 290,000 clones, approximately 89% seen only once; the top ten take 2% to 2.5%. The CDR3 length is 15 residues. Germline CDR1 is MNHEY and CDR2 is SMNVEV (reference sequence). V lost 5 bases and J 5 bases, leaving 15 bases between the germline ends.

Sequencing was performed on peripheral blood. The sequence came from a woman aged 25 to 45 with COVID-19, enrolled during active disease. The rearrangement links TRBV27 to TRBJ1-4; D might be TRBD1 (6 bases). The CDR3 region is CASSQYRALNEKLFF. CDR3 bases: TGTGCCAGCAGTCAGTACAGGGCCCTCAATGAAAAACTGTTTTTT.